This note documents a single T cell receptor (beta chain) sequence. Its recognized antigen is unknown. Base qualities are missing; no much larger clone stands one base away. These data originate in a study of cytomegalovirus exposure and HLA in healthy donors (dated by TCRdb to the late 2010s). Looking at the study overall: An earlier analysis of more than 550 of the donors reported 276 Gb of sequence data and 95 million to 140 million unique TCR beta sequences obtained from about 179 million T cells. About 300 gigabases of sequencing data and tens of millions of unique TCR sequences were included in an early release covering roughly 700 HLA-typed donors. Of the 350 to 450 genotyped donors, less than 85% were placed in the genetic ancestry cluster associated with self-reported Caucasian donors. The study aimed to test whether cataloging public T cell receptors could reveal signatures of past pathogen exposure. Using immunosequencing, the study profiled T cell repertoires from 640 or so subjects and related those repertoires to cytomegalovirus serostatus. In addition to the first cohort of around 670 subjects, a separate validation cohort of 120 different subjects was used. To predict cytomegalovirus infection status, the study combined high-throughput TCR immunosequencing, statistical association of individual TCRs with disease status, and machine learning. A later analysis re-analyzed previously published TCR beta repertoires from approximately 670 donors and added high-resolution HLA genotyping to study TCR occurrence patterns. The later analysis used no new phenotypic data to find candidate immune exposures, relying instead on TCR beta sequences and their occurrence across donors. In an earlier analysis of 587 of the donors, high-throughput TCR beta sequencing was used to judge whether each TCR beta V gene segment behaved as functional or pseudogenic. Donor age, sex, ethnicity and CMV serostatus were collected together with the repertoire data. A later genetic analysis took genome-wide SNP genotypes for about three fifths of the 666 donors and used that subset as a discovery cohort. All discovery cohort repertoires had been generated on a single sequencing platform. Both class I and class II loci were covered by HLA typing, at four-digit resolution. The number of donors typed differed by locus, with roughly 629-640 for A, B, C, DRB1 and DQB1, around 560 for DQA1, 600 to 610 for DPA1, and over 400 for DPB1. Four to six DR-DQ haplotypes were handled as single units for association and clustering, since linkage in the cohort was strong. Among about 410 genotyped donors of the cohort, an average of around 250,000 unique TCR beta nucleotide sequences was sequenced per donor, of which about 18% were non-productive. The investigation overall reported the following: A later genetic analysis reported fewer N-insertions in productive TCRs among donors in an Asian-associated ancestry cluster than the approximately 700-donor mean. Three of the identified cytomegalovirus-associated TCR beta chains were confirmed in vitro to be specific for cytomegalovirus antigens. In a later genetic analysis, a missense DCLRE1C variant was associated with V-gene and J-gene trimming of TCR beta chains, and the association was replicated in an independent cohort. In a later analysis, most CMV-associated TCR beta chains were found to appear HLA-restricted, with HLA associations seemingly driven largely by CMV exposure. Only TCR beta chains were sequenced in this cohort, and the absence of alpha or paired-chain data limited detectable features. When HLA alleles, especially DR and DQ, strongly co-occurred, attributing TCR associations to individual alleles was difficult. Sequencing depth was assumed to be roughly uniform across donors in the presence/absence analyses, though that assumption may not hold. At a false discovery rate of 0.05, a later analysis linked around 15,000 TCR beta sequences to specific HLA alleles. A cluster of highly shared sequence variants was judged likely to be a technical artifact of the sequencing pipeline. In a later analysis, several top co-occurrence clusters were reported to appear linked to parvovirus B19, influenza, CMV and Epstein-Barr virus. CMV serostatus was the only immune exposure information available for the cohort. The earlier analysis of fewer than 750 of the donors excluded 15 to 20 rarely observed V segments, including chromosome 9 orphons, because counts were too low. Because some donors lacked HLA typing at each locus, the association tests relied only on the typed subset. In a later analysis, TCR association rates were found to vary across HLA loci, with the most associated TCRs seen for DRB1 alleles and the fewest for HLA-C alleles. Compared with equally common non-associated chains, HLA-associated TCR beta chains in a later analysis were more clonally expanded and had lower generation probabilities. A further reported finding was that TCR beta sequences accurately predicted the HLA-A and HLA-B alleles for most subjects in the first cohort. Correlated functional status among segregating V segments might be attributable to linkage disequilibrium, but an unknown experimental factor could not be ruled out. Most TCR sequences were observed very rarely across donors, whereas some public TCRs were present in many individuals. Cytomegalovirus status was reported to be diagnosed by the classifier with high specificity and sensitivity in both the original and validation cohorts. It was suggested by the authors that the approach could potentially be generalized to other disease states and immunological phenotypes. The study listed 164 TCR beta chains as associated with cytomegalovirus. In an earlier analysis of around 600 of the donors, most TCR beta V segments were observed in productive rearrangements about 90% or about 30% of the time, broadly matching IMGT annotations.

In total, fewer than 750 healthy bone marrow donors made up the cohort. At the time of sampling, every cohort member was nominally healthy, though immune exposures that went unrecorded were likely present. The donor was CMV seronegative and belonged to the group of 352 seronegative cohort members. Each donor provided a peripheral blood sample, and peripheral blood mononuclear cells were used for TCR beta sequencing. The Qiagen DNeasy Blood Extraction Kit was used to extract genomic DNA from the blood cell samples. The library was produced with the immunoSEQ multiplex PCR assay. A mixture of 60 forward primers for TCR Vbeta segments and 13 reverse primers for TCR Jbeta segments was used in the multiplex PCR. A multiplex PCR assay on genomic DNA amplified the CDR3 region of rearranged TCR beta genes. On the Illumina HiSeq System, the amplified TCR beta libraries were sequenced as 87-base-pair reads. Under the source paper's analysis protocol: Across the 670 or so repertoires, a later analysis counted 80 million or so unique TCR beta chains, roughly 11 million of which were shared by at least two donors. A nearest-neighbor algorithm error-corrected the raw reads and collapsed the reads into unique sequences, merging closely related sequences to remove PCR and sequencing errors. CDR3 sequences were aligned to IMGT reference sequences to assign V, D and J gene segments. For a sequence to be retained, a match of at least six nucleotides was required to both a V gene segment and a J gene segment. A rearrangement counted as productive if the CDR3 had no stop codons and remained in frame with V and J, and every other rearrangement counted as non-productive. Following IMGT convention, CDR3 was defined as the stretch from the second conserved V-encoded cysteine up to the conserved J-encoded phenylalanine. Sequences without an unambiguous match to a single V gene segment were excluded from the earlier analysis of approximately 600 of the donors. In an earlier analysis of approximately 590 of the donors, V segments were called functional above 56.7% productive rearrangements and were called segregating when the between-donor standard deviation exceeded 5%. A statistical classification framework was built for diagnosing cytomegalovirus status from the catalog of TCR beta chain sequences. V and J gene assignment, in a later analysis, came from comparing TCR nucleotide sequences with IMGT/GENE-DB human TR gene sequences. Using the TCRdist pipeline, a later analysis assigned CDR3 sequences along with most-parsimonious VDJ recombination scenarios. In a later analysis, each TCR beta chain was defined by its CDR3 amino acid sequence together with its V-gene family, and reads lacking a unique V-gene family were excluded. To address suspected cross-contamination and a sequencing artifact, a later analysis removed approximately 590 highly shared, low-generation-probability nucleotide sequences. In a later analysis, a clonal expansion index for each public chain was calculated from normalized within-repertoire ranks of inferred template counts. In a later analysis, generation probabilities were computed with a VDJ recombination model fitted to out-of-frame rearrangements, and the resulting probabilities were checked against IGoR. In a later analysis, hypergeometric tests were used to score TCR-TCR, TCR-HLA and TCR-CMV co-occurrence, with a repertoire-size bias correction applied to TCR pairs. A later analysis estimated false discovery rates by permuting HLA or CMV assignments 20 times. A later analysis grouped co-occurring TCRs with DBSCAN, adding TCRdist sequence similarity when clustering within HLA-allele-positive subsets. Co-occurrence clustering excluded repertoires with fewer than 30,000 or more than 120,000 public chains, plus five with anomalous nucleotide sharing. TCRdb holds this immuneACCESS table with in-frame rearrangements only. Some clones are missing; in checked studies, unresolved V genes explain under half, and the rest has no known cause. D and trimming were read from the DNA, whereas the V and J calls and clone size are those reported in that table. This sample lists fewer than 250,000 clones; 70% to 90% were detected once. The leading ten clones occupy approximately 2.9% of the sample.

The source of this sequence is a man aged 25 to 40 in good health and CMV-seronegative. Sequenced material: PBMCs.

The CDR3 protein is CASSYQGLNTEAFF. The bases are TGTGCCAGCAGTTATCAGGGGTTGAACACTGAAGCTTTCTTT. The V gene is TRBV27 and the J gene is TRBJ1-1, and perhaps TRBD1 as D gene, on 6 matching bases. V loses 4 bases of germline sequence and J loses 0 bases, and the interval between the two ends is 9 bases. CDR1 and CDR2 are read off the germline V gene (reference sequence) as MNHEY and SMNVEV. From the cysteine up to the phenylalanine, the CDR3 has a length of 14 residues. Only the CDR3 region is kept as DNA, spanning 42 bases read in frame from base 1.